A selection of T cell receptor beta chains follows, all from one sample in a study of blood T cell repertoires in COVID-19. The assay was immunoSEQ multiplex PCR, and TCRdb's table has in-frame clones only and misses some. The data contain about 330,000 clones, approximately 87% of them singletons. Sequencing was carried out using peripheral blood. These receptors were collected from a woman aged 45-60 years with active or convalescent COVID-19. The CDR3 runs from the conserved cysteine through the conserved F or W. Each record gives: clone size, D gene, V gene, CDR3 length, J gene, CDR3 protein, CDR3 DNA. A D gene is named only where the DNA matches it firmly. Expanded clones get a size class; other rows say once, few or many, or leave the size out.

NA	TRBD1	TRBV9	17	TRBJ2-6	CASSPRTGNTGANVLTF	TGTGCCAGCAGCCCACGGACAGGGAACACTGGGGCCAACGTCCTGACTTTC
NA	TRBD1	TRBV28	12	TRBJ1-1	CASNYRGTEAFF	TGTGCCAGCAACTACAGGGGGACTGAAGCTTTCTTT
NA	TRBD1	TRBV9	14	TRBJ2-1	CASSPWTGGHEQFF	TGTGCCAGCAGCCCTTGGACAGGGGGCCATGAGCAGTTCTTC
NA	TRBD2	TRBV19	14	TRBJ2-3	CASKAGATSDTQYF	TGTGCCAGTAAAGCGGGAGCCACCTCAGATACGCAGTATTTT
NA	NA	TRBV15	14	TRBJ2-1	CATSRAISAGGQFF	TGTGCCACCAGCAGAGCAATTAGTGCCGGGGGGCAGTTCTTC
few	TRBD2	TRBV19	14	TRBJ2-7	CASSIGRGIHEQYF	TGTGCCAGTAGTATAGGGCGGGGGATCCACGAGCAGTACTTC
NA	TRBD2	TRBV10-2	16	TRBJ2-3	CASSGADTRLAPLQYF	TGCGCCAGCAGTGGGGCCGATACGAGACTAGCGCCACTTCAGTATTTT
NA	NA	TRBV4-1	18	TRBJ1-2	CASSHLFEARSSNYGYTF	TGCGCCAGCAGCCACCTCTTCGAGGCCAGATCCTCTAACTATGGCTACACCTTC
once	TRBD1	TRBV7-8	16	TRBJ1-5	CASSSAGQGFGQPQHF	TGTGCCAGCAGCTCCGCCGGACAGGGGTTCGGACAGCCCCAGCATTTT
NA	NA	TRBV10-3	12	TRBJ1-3	CAIGGILGTIYF	TGTGCCATCGGAGGAATATTGGGCACCATATATTTT
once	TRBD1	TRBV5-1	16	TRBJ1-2	CASSLESSDRGSGYTF	TGCGCCAGCAGCTTGGAAAGTTCGGACAGGGGGTCTGGCTACACCTTC
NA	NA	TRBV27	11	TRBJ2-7	CASREGDEQYF	TGTGCCAGCAGAGAGGGCGACGAGCAGTACTTC
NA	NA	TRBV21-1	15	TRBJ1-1	CASSKESPSATEAFF	TGTGCCAGCAGCAAAGAGTCCCCTAGTGCCACTGAAGCTTTCTTT
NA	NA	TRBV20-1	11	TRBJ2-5	CSAMPEETQYF	TGCAGTGCTATGCCCGAGGAGACCCAGTACTTC
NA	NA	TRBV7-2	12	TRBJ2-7	CASSLRGYEQYF	TGTGCCAGCAGCTTACGGGGCTACGAGCAGTACTTC
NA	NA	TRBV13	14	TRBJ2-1	CASSPRGAVNEQFF	TGTGCCAGCAGCCCCCGCGGGGCTGTCAATGAGCAGTTCTTC
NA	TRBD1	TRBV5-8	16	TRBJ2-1	CASSVGQGSSYNEQFF	TGTGCCAGCAGCGTGGGACAGGGGAGCTCCTACAATGAGCAGTTCTTC
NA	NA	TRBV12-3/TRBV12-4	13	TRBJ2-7	CASSFRGRDEQYF	TGTGCCAGCAGTTTTCGGGGAAGGGACGAGCAGTACTTC
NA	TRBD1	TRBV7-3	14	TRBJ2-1	CASSLQGERNEQFF	TGTGCCAGCAGCTTACAGGGGGAGAGGAATGAGCAGTTCTTC
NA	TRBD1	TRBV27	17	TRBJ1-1	CASSLDRGRMLDTEAFF	TGTGCCAGCAGTTTAGACAGGGGGCGCATGTTAGACACTGAAGCTTTCTTT
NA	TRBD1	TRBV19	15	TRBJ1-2	CASSIDGQGARGYTF	TGTGCCAGTAGTATAGATGGACAGGGGGCGCGTGGCTACACCTTC
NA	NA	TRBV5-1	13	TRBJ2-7	CASSPEMTGEQYF	TGCGCCAGCAGCCCCGAAATGACGGGGGAGCAGTACTTC
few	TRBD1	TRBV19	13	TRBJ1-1	CASSIAGQGGAFF	TGTGCCAGTAGTATAGCGGGGCAAGGGGGCGCTTTCTTT
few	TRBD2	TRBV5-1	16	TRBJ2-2	CASSLGSSGNTGELFF	TGCGCCAGCAGCTTGGGGTCTAGCGGGAACACCGGGGAGCTGTTTTTT
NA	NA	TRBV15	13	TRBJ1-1	CATSKDGRFEAFF	TGTGCCACCAGCAAGGATGGGAGATTTGAAGCTTTCTTT
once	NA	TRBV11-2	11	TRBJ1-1	CASLENTEAFF	TGTGCCAGCCTAGAGAACACTGAAGCTTTCTTT
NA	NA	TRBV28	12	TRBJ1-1	CASSLFQGEAFF	TGTGCCAGCAGTTTATTTCAGGGGGAAGCTTTCTTT
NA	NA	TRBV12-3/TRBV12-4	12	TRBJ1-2	CASSQGNYGYTF	TGTGCCAGCAGCCAGGGGAACTATGGCTACACCTTC
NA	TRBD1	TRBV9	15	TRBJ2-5	CASSVAGTGGETQYF	TGTGCCAGCAGCGTAGCTGGGACAGGGGGAGAGACCCAGTACTTC